Below, 26 T cell receptor beta chains from the same sample are listed, as sequenced in a study of cytomegalovirus exposure and HLA in healthy donors. The PCR employed 60 Vbeta primers together with 13 Jbeta primers. Clones were sequenced by immunoSEQ multiplex PCR, and TCRdb holds only the in-frame ones, with some missing. The data contain 120,000 or so clones, 75% to 85% of them singletons. Sequenced sample: PBMCs. The receptors shown here come from a woman aged 45-60 years in good health and CMV-seropositive.

The rearrangement links TRBV7-9 to TRBJ1-2; D is undetermined. CDR3 size: 13 residues. The V gene lost 5 bases and the J gene lost 0 bases, with 7 bases spanning the gap. CDR1 and CDR2 (germline): SEHNR, FQNEAQ (reference sequence). CDR3 region: CASSVTSNYGYTF. CDR3 sequence (DNA): TGTGCCAGCAGCGTCACTTCTAACTATGGCTACACCTTC.

This clone has more than one count but fewer than ten. This chain links TRBV7-6 with TRBJ2-1; 8 nucleotides match TRBD1. The CDR3 consists of 16 residues. Per the germline V gene, CDR1 is SGHVS and CDR2 is FNYEAQ. The ends lost 1 base at V and 5 bases at J; junction bases unmatched: 7. This CDR3 reads CASSLGGRGLNNEQFF. The CDR3 DNA follows: TGTGCCAGCAGCTTAGGGGGCAGGGGGCTTAACAATGAGCAGTTCTTC. Full variable domain (remainder filled in from reference TRBV7-6 and TRBJ2-1): GAGVSQSPRYKVTKRGQDVALRCDPISGHVSLYWYRQALGQGPEFLTYFNYEAQQDKSGLPNDRFSAERPEGSISTLTIQRTEQRDSAMYRCASSLGGRGLNNEQFFGPGTRLTVL.

This clone came up a few times. This rearrangement joins TRBV2 to TRBJ1-5; 8 bases are a match to TRBD1. Per the germline V gene, CDR1 is SNHLY and CDR2 is FYNNEI. This CDR3 has 15 amino acids. The ends lost 4 bases at V and 6 bases at J; junction bases unmatched: 8. CDR3 in DNA: TGTGCCAGCAGTGTAAGGCAGGGGGCGGGTCAGCCCCAGCATTTT. Translating it yields CASSVRQGAGQPQHF.

The V call is TRBV30, the J call TRBJ1-1, with 7 nucleotides matching TRBD1. The CDR3 consists of 12 residues. J lost 5 bases, V lost 2 bases, and 2 bases had no gene match. CDR1 and CDR2 from the germline V gene are GTSNPN and SVGIG (reference sequence). For the CDR3, the DNA is TGTGCCTGGAGTAAGGGGGCTACTGAAGCTTTCTTT. Its translation is CAWSKGATEAFF.

This chain links TRBV21-1 with TRBJ2-5; the tabulated D call, TRBD1, remains unverified against the DNA. TRBV21-1 represents a pseudogene. CDR3 length: 9 amino acids. The CDR3 spells CASNRTQYF. In nucleotides, the CDR3 is TGTGCCAGCAACAGGACCCAGTACTTC.

This clone occurred a few times. V is TRBV7-9 and J is TRBJ2-7; 8 bases match TRBD1. This CDR3 comprises 16 residues. CDR1 is SEHNR and CDR2 is FQNEAQ in the germline V gene (reference sequence). The trim removed 5 bases at V and 2 bases at J, leaving 11 bases unmatched. CDR3 coding DNA: TGTGCCAGCAGCGGTAACCGGGACAGGCCTACCTACGAGCAGTACTTC. Protein product: CASSGNRDRPTYEQYF.

CDR3 DNA sequence: TGTGCCAGCAGCAGGGCGGCTAGCGGGGGCCCAGATACGCAGTATTTT. Its protein is CASSRAASGGPDTQYF. V gene TRBV9 combines with J gene TRBJ2-3; TRBD2 matches at 10 bases. Germline V gene data show CDR1 as SGDLS and CDR2 as YYNGEE. The CDR3 is 16 amino acids. The trim removed 4 bases at V and 4 bases at J, leaving 9 bases unmatched.

The genes are TRBV30 and TRBJ1-5, with D possibly being TRBD1 (6 bases). The V gene lost 4 bases and the J gene lost 5 bases, with 15 bases spanning the gap. Germline values: CDR1 GTSNPN, CDR2 SVGIG (reference sequence). This CDR3 has 14 residues. CDR3 in DNA: TGTGCCTGGAAGGACAGCGGGGGGTATCAGCCCCAGCATTTT. This gives the protein CAWKDSGGYQPQHF.

The chain carries TRBV6-5 and TRBJ1-1; no definite D call. The germline gives CDR1 MNHEY, CDR2 SVGAGI. The length of the CDR3 is 14 residues. Trimming pared 0 bases from V and 10 bases from J, leaving 15 bases between. CDR3 in DNA: TGTGCCAGCAGTTACTCGTTGACGACATTTTCAGCTTTCTTT. Its protein product is CASSYSLTTFSAFF.

The chain carries TRBV7-2 and TRBJ1-4; TRBD1 aligns across 7 bases. The CDR3 consists of 14 residues. Per the germline V gene, CDR1 is SGHTA and CDR2 is FQGNSA. V lost 1 base, J lost 7 bases, and 3 bases stayed unmatched. The CDR3 sequence is CASSLGQGTEKLFF. The CDR3 DNA reads TGTGCCAGCAGCTTAGGACAGGGTACTGAAAAACTGTTTTTT.

The chain joins TRBV2 to TRBJ1-1; D may be TRBD1 (6 bases). Trimming pared 5 bases from V and 11 bases from J, leaving 9 bases between. Germline V lookup: CDR1 SNHLY, CDR2 FYNNEI. The CDR3 is made up of 10 amino acids. In nucleotides, the CDR3 is TGTGCCAGCAGTTCCGGACAGGCTTTCTTT. It encodes CASSSGQAFF.

The chain is built from TRBV6-1 and TRBJ1-4; 10 bases line up with TRBD1. The CDR3 extends over 19 amino acids. The V gene end was trimmed by 2 bases and the J gene end by 5 bases; junction bases not matched to a gene: 14. The germline V gene has CDR1 MNHNS and CDR2 SASEGT. The CDR3 is CASSESRTGGTGGNEKLFF. CDR3 nucleotide sequence: TGTGCCAGCAGTGAATCACGGACAGGGGGGACCGGGGGGAATGAAAAACTGTTTTTT.

The chain has TRBV19 and TRBJ2-3; 12 nucleotides align to TRBD2. The CDR3 length is 15 residues. Germline trimming cut 2 bases from V and 6 bases from J; bases unmatched to any gene: 3. Per germline, CDR1 LNHDA and CDR2 SQIVND (reference sequence). The CDR3 reads CASSIPSGGADTQYF. The CDR3 nucleotides are TGTGCCAGTAGTATACCTAGCGGGGGGGCGGATACGCAGTATTTT.

The chain recombines TRBV29-1 with TRBJ2-5, with TRBD1 matching 7 bases. The DNA end lines up better with TRBJ2-7; the J call may be wrong. CDR1 and CDR2 from the germline V gene are SQVTM and ANQGSEA. The CDR3 runs to 13 residues. The CDR3 nucleotides read TGCAGCGCCCGAACAGGGGCCCCCTACGAGCAGTACTTC. As protein: CSARTGAPYEQYF.

The chain combines TRBV11-3 with TRBJ1-2, with D unclear. Germline CDR1 reads SGHNT; CDR2 reads YENEEA. This CDR3 has 14 amino acids. V gave up 5 bases and J gave up 6 bases, with 16 bases separating them. Here the CDR3 DNA reads TGTGCCAGCAGCCCGGGAGGGTCCCGGGATGGCTACACCTTC. This gives the protein CASSPGGSRDGYTF.

This chain uses TRBV30 with TRBJ1-1; a possible D gene is TRBD1 (6 bases). There are 13 residues in the CDR3. The V gene's germline CDR1 is GTSNPN and CDR2 SVGIG (reference sequence). V was clipped by 8 bases and J by 0 bases, with 13 bases between them. The CDR3 coding sequence is TGTGCCGGGAACAAGGGGGTGAACACTGAAGCTTTCTTT. This gives the protein CAGNKGVNTEAFF. The full variable domain, rest sourced from reference TRBV30 and TRBJ1-1, is SQTIHQWPATLVQPVGSPLSLECTVEGTSNPNLYWYRQAAGRGLQLLFYSVGIGQISSEVPQNLSASRPQDRQFILSSKKLLLSDSGFYLCAGNKGVNTEAFFGQGTRLTVV.

The chain uses TRBV5-1 and TRBJ2-3; TRBD2 matches at 11 bases. The V segment lost 1 base and the J segment 6 bases; nucleotides outside the gene matches: 4. The CDR3 contains 15 residues. CDR1 is SGHRS, CDR2 YFSETQ, per germline. CDR3 sequence: CASSLSGTSGDTQYF. DNA of the CDR3: TGCGCCAGCAGCTTGTCCGGGACTAGCGGTGATACGCAGTATTTT.

The genes are TRBV19 and TRBJ1-2; TRBD1 might be the D (5 bases). This CDR3 comprises 16 residues. The V and J ends lost 9 bases and 3 bases respectively, with 23 bases between them. Germline CDR1 and CDR2: LNHDA and SQIVND (reference sequence). The CDR3 nucleotides read TGTGCCAGCAGAACCGCTTCGGAGGGGAGACACTATGGCTACACCTTC. Amino acid sequence: CASRTASEGRHYGYTF.

This clone showed up just a few times. This chain connects TRBV2 to TRBJ2-3; D is perhaps TRBD1 (5 bases). Germline CDR1 SNHLY, CDR2 FYNNEI. Trimming took off 7 bases at V and 2 bases at J, with 13 bases between the two ends. The CDR3 extends over 14 amino acids. CDR3 residues: CASKGPRSTDTQYF. CDR3 DNA sequence: TGTGCCAGCAAGGGGCCCAGATCCACAGATACGCAGTATTTT.

This sequence joins TRBV7-2 and TRBJ2-7; the match to TRBD2 covers 8 bases. J gave up 4 bases and V 2 bases, and 4 bases lay outside the gene matches. CDR3 size: 14 residues. The germline V gene has CDR1 SGHTA and CDR2 FQGNSA. The CDR3 region is CASSLSGGKYEQYF. The CDR3 DNA reads as TGTGCCAGCAGCTTAAGCGGGGGAAAATACGAGCAGTACTTC. Supplemented by reference TRBV7-2 and TRBJ2-7, the full variable domain reads GAGVSQSPSNKVTEKGKDVELRCDPISGHTALYWYRQSLGQGLEFLIYFQGNSAPDKSGLPSDRFSAERTGGSVSTLTIQRTQQEDSAVYLCASSLSGGKYEQYFGPGTRLTVT.

About this clone: One end of the junction is discordant with germline, which a read error may explain. V is TRBV10-3 and J is TRBJ2-2; TRBD1 might be the D (6 bases). Germline values: CDR1 ENHRY, CDR2 SYGVKD. This CDR3 is built from 16 residues. CDR3 sequence reads: CATAGVQSPPTRELFF. As DNA, the CDR3 is TGTGCCACCGCAGGGGTTCAATCTCCCCCCACCCGGGAGCTGTTTTTT.

This chain uses TRBV5-1 with TRBJ1-2; D possibly corresponds to TRBD1 (5 bases). The CDR3 is 15 amino acids. Germline-derived CDR1 and CDR2 are SGHRS and YFSETQ. V was cut by 2 bases and J by 4 bases, with 15 bases left in between. CDR3 sequence: CASSFSPGQAYGYTF. For the CDR3, the DNA is TGCGCCAGCAGCTTCTCGCCAGGGCAGGCCTATGGCTACACCTTC.

The J gene is TRBJ2-5, the V gene TRBV7-3, with D perhaps TRBD1 (6 bases). This CDR3 contains 13 residues. V lost 5 bases and J 3 bases, leaving 10 bases between the germline ends. The germline V gene encodes CDR1 SGHTA and CDR2 FQGTGA. CDR3 coding DNA: TGTGCCAGCAGCATCCACAGGGAAGAGACCCAGTACTTC. This translates into CASSIHREETQYF.

This chain joins TRBV5-6 and TRBJ2-7, with 9 bases identical to TRBD2. Germline V gene sequence: CDR1 SGHDT, CDR2 YYEEEE. V dropped 2 bases and J dropped 1; count of bases not matched to a gene: 4. The CDR3 runs 15 residues. DNA for the CDR3: TGTGCCAGCAGCTTCGCGGGAGGGGGGTCCTACGAGCAGTACTTC. This sequence encodes CASSFAGGGSYEQYF.

This chain uses TRBV12-1 with TRBJ1-1. TRBV12-1 is an annotated pseudogene. The CDR3 is 16 residues long. CDR3 in amino acids: CASNYPTGGFYTEAFF. The DNA of the CDR3 is TGTGCCAGCAACTACCCTACTGGCGGATTTTACACTGAAGCTTTCTTT.

This clone came up once. This chain joins TRBV7-3 and TRBJ1-1; D is ambiguous. Germline V gene sequence: CDR1 SGHTA, CDR2 FQGTGA. This CDR3 spans 13 amino acids. The V and J ends lost 9 bases and 3 bases respectively, with 14 bases between them. In DNA form, the CDR3 reads TGTGCCAGTTCGGTACATCGGGACACTGAAGCTTTCTTT. Translation: CASSVHRDTEAFF.